This note documents a single T cell receptor (beta chain) sequence. Its antigen is not identified. These data belong to a study of lymphopenia after photon versus proton radiotherapy. Points from the study as a whole: Relative stability marked proton patients; photon patients lost diversity and naive cells.

CDR1 is SGHVS, CDR2 FNYEAQ, per germline. The V end was cut by 3 bases, the J end by 6 bases, with 8 bases between. CDR3 size: 13 residues. Sequencing used immunoSEQ multiplex PCR; TCRdb keeps in-frame clones, though not all of them. The data contain several thousand clones, around 88% of them seen just once; the ten biggest clones take up about a fifth. The gene calls are TRBV7-6 and TRBJ1-4; D might be TRBD1 (5 bases). The sequences come from peripheral blood, collected from a patient treated with photon-based radiotherapy. The receptor was derived from an elderly man with cholangiocarcinoma. The CDR3 sequence: CASSLGGDEKLFF. In DNA, the CDR3 is TGTGCCAGCAGCTTGGGAGGGGATGAAAAACTGTTTTTT.